Listed below are T cell receptor beta chains from one sample, sequenced in a study of blood T cell repertoires in COVID-19. Data came from immunoSEQ multiplex PCR; TCRdb stores just in-frame clones and leaves some out. The data contain some 44,000 clones, over 75% of them singletons. Sequencing was carried out using peripheral blood. The receptor source for this set is a woman aged 60-75 years with acute or convalescent COVID-19. CDR3s include the opening cysteine and the closing phenylalanine or tryptophan. D genes are given only for firm matches. For some rows the clone size is stated as once, few or many, or as a class when expanded; others skip it.

CAISDRGQGGILSNQPQHF	TGTGCCATCAGTGACCGGGGACAGGGGGGTATATTAAGCAATCAGCCCCAGCATTTT	TRBJ1-5	TRBD1	.	TRBV10-3
CSVAGGRGSNTEAFF	TGCAGCGTTGCCGGCGGGCGGGGCTCGAACACTGAAGCTTTCTTT	TRBJ1-1	.	.	TRBV29-1
CASTNTGNTEAFF	TGCGCCAGCACTAACACAGGGAACACTGAAGCTTTCTTT	TRBJ1-1	.	.	TRBV5-1
CAWSPLGTGNEQYF	TGTGCCTGGAGCCCCCTTGGAACAGGGAACGAGCAGTACTTC	TRBJ2-7	.	.	TRBV30
CASKRQGNTGELFF	TGTGCCAGCAAACGACAGGGGAACACCGGGGAGCTGTTTTTT	TRBJ2-2	TRBD1	.	TRBV6-4
CATSALGSHEQYF	TGTGCCACCAGTGCGCTAGGGAGCCACGAGCAGTACTTC	TRBJ2-7	.	.	TRBV24-1
CATSDTTGTDGYTF	TGTGCCACCAGTGACACGACAGGGACCGATGGCTACACCTTC	TRBJ1-2	TRBD1	.	TRBV24-1
CASSGQGREWTKNIQYF	TGTGCCAGCTCAGGCCAGGGGAGAGAGTGGACCAAAAACATTCAGTACTTC	TRBJ2-4	.	.	TRBV18
CASSGGSGGGTDTQYF	TGTGCCAGCAGCGGGGGCAGCGGGGGGGGCACAGATACGCAGTATTTT	TRBJ2-3	TRBD2	.	TRBV7-2
CASSLVQGAEAFF	TGTGCCAGCAGTTTAGTTCAGGGCGCGGAAGCTTTCTTT	TRBJ1-1	.	.	TRBV12-3/TRBV12-4
CASSGVFTGELFF	TGTGCCAGCAGTGGCGTATTTACGGGGGAGCTGTTTTTT	TRBJ2-2	.	once	TRBV2
CASSISGTGDFNEQFF	TGTGCCAGCAGCATTTCCGGGACAGGGGATTTTAATGAGCAGTTCTTC	TRBJ2-1	TRBD1	.	TRBV6-2/TRBV6-3
CASTLWGDNEQYF	TGCGCCAGCACCTTATGGGGAGATAACGAGCAGTACTTC	TRBJ2-7	.	.	TRBV5-1
CASSKPQGYSNSPLHF	TGTGCCAGCAGTAAACCTCAGGGATACAGTAATTCACCCCTCCACTTT	TRBJ1-6	.	.	TRBV6-2/TRBV6-3
CASSPGVRASEKLFF	TGTGCCAGCAGCCCTGGCGTCAGGGCGAGTGAAAAACTGTTTTTT	TRBJ1-4	.	.	TRBV5-6
CASRPSGSNSPLHF	TGTGCCAGCAGGCCCTCGGGGAGTAATTCACCCCTCCACTTT	TRBJ1-6	.	.	TRBV28
CASSLASDRDEQFF	TGCGCCAGCAGCTTGGCCTCAGACAGGGATGAGCAGTTCTTC	TRBJ2-1	TRBD1	.	TRBV5-1
CASSIPEDEKLFF	TGTGCCAGTAGTATCCCCGAGGATGAAAAACTGTTTTTT	TRBJ1-4	.	.	TRBV19
CASSAAGVGFNQPQHF	TGTGCCAGCAGTGCGGCAGGGGTGGGTTTTAATCAGCCCCAGCATTTT	TRBJ1-5	.	few	TRBV6-1
CASCRGPLACADTQYF	TGTGCCAGCTGTCGGGGTCCGTTGGCATGTGCAGATACGCAGTATTTT	TRBJ2-3	.	.	TRBV2
CASSLLRDKRQPQHF	TGTGCCAGCAGTCTCCTAAGGGACAAGCGACAGCCCCAGCATTTT	TRBJ1-5	.	.	TRBV27
CASSPGGRGETQYF	TGCGCCAGCTCGCCCGGGGGGCGTGGGGAGACCCAGTACTTC	TRBJ2-5	.	.	TRBV5-1
CASSPRTGKLFF	TGTGCCAGCAGTCCCCGGACAGGAAAACTGTTTTTT	TRBJ1-4	TRBD1	.	TRBV6-5
CASSGGNGYTF	TGTGCCAGCAGTGGAGGAAATGGCTACACCTTC	TRBJ1-2	.	.	TRBV2